This entry lists 25 T cell receptor beta chains sequenced from one sample in a study of cytomegalovirus exposure and HLA in healthy donors. This PCR relied on a set of 60 Vbeta primers and 13 Jbeta primers. TCRdb's copy holds only in-frame clones and misses some; the assay was immunoSEQ multiplex PCR. The sample has about 120,000 clones, roughly 80% seen once. Source material: PBMCs. These receptor sequences come from a man between 60 and 75 years old in good health and CMV-seropositive.

This chain joins TRBV12-5 and TRBJ2-2; D is unclear. There are 15 residues in the CDR3. Per the germline V gene, CDR1 is LGHNT and CDR2 is FRNRAP. The ends were cut back, 1 base at V and 8 bases at J, with 14 bases in the middle. CDR3 residues: CASGLGLADGGELFF. CDR3 coding DNA: TGTGCTAGTGGTTTGGGCTTAGCTGACGGGGGGGAGCTGTTTTTT.

V is TRBV18 and J is TRBJ1-3, with 9 bases aligning to TRBD1. Trimming took 5 bases from V and 0 from J; bases not matched to a gene: 8. This CDR3 spans 17 amino acids. Germline V gene data show CDR1 as KGHSH and CDR2 as LQKENI. The chain's CDR3 is CASSKGQGYNSGNTIYF. The CDR3 DNA sequence: TGTGCCAGCTCAAAGGGACAGGGCTACAACTCTGGAAACACCATATATTTT. The full variable domain, rest sourced from reference TRBV18 and TRBJ1-3, is NAGVMQNPRHLVRRRGQEARLRCSPMKGHSHVYWYRQLPEEGLKFMVYLQKENIIDESGMPKERFSAEFPKEGPSILRIQQVVRGDSAAYFCASSKGQGYNSGNTIYFGEGSWLTVV.

The V gene is TRBV7-9, the J gene TRBJ2-7; no reliable D call. This CDR3 contains 14 residues. The germline V and J ends were trimmed by 1 base and 2 bases, with 9 bases remaining between them. Per germline, CDR1 SEHNR and CDR2 FQNEAQ (reference sequence). The chain's CDR3 is CASSLDSAAYEQYF. The CDR3, as DNA: TGTGCCAGCAGCTTAGACTCGGCGGCCTACGAGCAGTACTTC. The complete variable domain, with remaining parts taken from reference TRBV7-9 and TRBJ2-7, reads DTGVSQNPRHKITKRGQNVTFRCDPISEHNRLYWYRQTLGQGPEFLTYFQNEAQLEKSRLLSDRFSAERPKGSFSTLEIQRTEQGDSAMYLCASSLDSAAYEQYFGPGTRLTVT.

The chain uses TRBV5-1 and TRBJ1-1, with TRBD1 matching 8 bases. The CDR3 sequence is 15 residues long. V lost 7 bases, J lost 1 base, and 9 bases stayed unmatched. The germline CDR1 and CDR2 sequences are SGHRS and YFSETQ. CDR3 amino acids: CASHGRTGRNTEAFF. Here the CDR3 DNA reads TGCGCCAGCCACGGACGGACAGGGAGGAACACTGAAGCTTTCTTT.

This clone appeared a single time. The chain combines TRBV2 with TRBJ1-5; no firm D call. Germline V lookup: CDR1 SNHLY, CDR2 FYNNEI. V dropped 6 bases and J dropped 0 bases, with 15 bases sitting between them. The CDR3 is 16 amino acids. The CDR3 is CASRVDGENSNQPQHF. The CDR3 DNA reads TGTGCCAGCAGAGTCGACGGGGAAAATAGCAATCAGCCCCAGCATTTT.

There are a few counts of this clone. The rearrangement joins TRBV6-5 to TRBJ2-1, with TRBD2 matching over 14 bases. The junction had 3 bases not matched to a gene; V was cut back by 2 bases and J by 6 bases. Germline-derived CDR1 and CDR2 are MNHEY and SVGAGI. The CDR3 has 16 residues. In DNA form, the CDR3 reads TGTGCCAGCAGTTACGCCGGGACTAGCGGGGGCAATGAGCAGTTCTTC. As protein: CASSYAGTSGGNEQFF.

The chain joins TRBV15 to TRBJ2-3; TRBD2 matches 9 bases. Germline CDR1 and CDR2: LNHNV and YYDKDF (reference sequence). This CDR3 has 16 amino acids. Losses at the gene ends were 3 bases for V and 4 bases for J; bases not matched to a gene: 8. Written as DNA, the CDR3 is TGTGCCACCAGCAGTCCCGGCGGGAGGGCCGCAGATACGCAGTATTTT. It encodes CATSSPGGRAADTQYF.

The chain carries TRBV19 and TRBJ1-1, with D hard to call. Between the trimmed V and J ends, which lost 2 bases and 7 bases, there was a span of 14 bases. Germline assignment: CDR1 LNHDA and CDR2 SQIVND (reference sequence). This CDR3 contains 14 residues. The CDR3: CASSIWEEGGEAFF. CDR3 nucleotides: TGTGCCAGTAGTATATGGGAAGAGGGAGGTGAAGCTTTCTTT.

The chain recombines TRBV11-2 with TRBJ1-1; weak D call: TRBD1 (5 bases). Trimming removed 5 bases from V and 2 bases from J, with 9 bases in between. This CDR3 spans 13 amino acids. CDR1 and CDR2 (germline): SGHAT, FQNNGV. CDR3 region: CASSHRRNTEAFF. In nucleotides, the CDR3 is TGTGCCAGCAGCCACAGGAGAAACACTGAAGCTTTCTTT.

This clone appeared a few times. This rearrangement joins TRBV5-1 to TRBJ2-5; 8 positions match TRBD2. The length of the CDR3 is 15 residues. J lost 4 bases, V lost 0 bases, and 5 bases had no gene match. Per germline, CDR1 SGHRS and CDR2 YFSETQ. The CDR3: CASSLAGGAVETQYF. CDR3 nucleotides: TGCGCCAGCAGCTTGGCCGGGGGGGCTGTAGAGACCCAGTACTTC.

The CDR3 DNA is TGCGCCAGCAGGCGGACAGGGGGAGAGACCCAGTACTTC. This gives the protein CASRRTGGETQYF. V is TRBV5-1 and J is TRBJ2-5, with 10 bases that match TRBD1. Trimming took 5 bases from V and 4 from J; bases not matched to a gene: 2. The CDR3 is 13 residues long. Germline V gene sequence: CDR1 SGHRS, CDR2 YFSETQ.

This rearrangement joins TRBV7-9 to TRBJ2-6, with no clear D. Germline V gives CDR1 SEHNR, CDR2 FQNEAQ (reference sequence). This CDR3 has 16 residues. With 5 bases removed from V and 4 bases from J, the gap between germline ends came to 15 bases. The CDR3: CASSKPEARGANVLTF. The DNA for the CDR3 is TGTGCCAGCAGCAAACCGGAAGCGAGGGGGGCCAACGTCCTGACTTTC.

This rearrangement joins TRBV9 to TRBJ1-1; 10 bases map to TRBD1. Germline V gene lookup returns CDR1 SGDLS and CDR2 YYNGEE. V trimming: 4 bases; J trimming: 1 base; junction bases outside the gene matches: 7. This CDR3 contains 16 residues. The CDR3 here is CASSPRGQGPNTEAFF. The DNA for the CDR3 is TGTGCCAGCAGCCCCAGGGGACAGGGGCCGAACACTGAAGCTTTCTTT. The full variable domain, completed using reference TRBV9 and TRBJ1-1, is DSGVTQTPKHLITATGQRVTLRCSPRSGDLSVYWYQQSLDQGLQFLIQYYNGEERAKGNILERFSAQQFPDLHSELNLSSLELGDSALYFCASSPRGQGPNTEAFFGQGTRLTVV.

The chain combines TRBV4-1 with TRBJ2-1; D possibly matches TRBD1 or TRBD2 (6 bases each). From germline, CDR1 is MGHRA and CDR2 YSYEKL. CDR3 length: 14 amino acids. V was trimmed by 7 bases and J by 5 bases, leaving 15 bases between them. The CDR3: CASNQGRWDNEQFF. The CDR3 nucleotides are TGCGCCAGCAACCAGGGGAGGTGGGACAATGAGCAGTTCTTC.

This clone was observed a handful of times. The chain links TRBV10-2 to TRBJ2-2; D is perhaps TRBD1 (5 bases). CDR1 and CDR2 (germline): WSHSY, SAAADI. Trimming shortened V by 5 bases and J by 2 bases, and 12 bases separated the two germline ends. The CDR3 runs 15 residues. The CDR3 reads CASSPGQINTGELFF. The CDR3 coding sequence is TGCGCCAGCAGTCCAGGGCAGATTAACACCGGGGAGCTGTTTTTT.

This sequence joins TRBV11-2 and TRBJ1-5; the D gene is possibly TRBD1 (5 bases). V was cut by 3 bases and J by 5 bases, with 8 bases left in between. CDR1 is SGHAT and CDR2 is FQNNGV in the germline V gene. CDR3 size: 13 residues. The CDR3 loop reads CASSFGGHQPQHF. CDR3 DNA sequence: TGTGCCAGCAGCTTCGGGGGACATCAGCCCCAGCATTTT.

This chain uses TRBV6-5 with TRBJ1-1; TRBD1 matches 11 bases. V dropped 2 bases and J dropped 1; count of bases not matched to a gene: 0. The CDR3 loop spans 15 amino acids. Germline CDR1 and CDR2: MNHEY and SVGAGI. The CDR3 DNA sequence: TGTGCCAGCAGTTACGGACAGGGGGCGAACACTGAAGCTTTCTTT. Amino acid sequence: CASSYGQGANTEAFF.

V and J are TRBV5-5 and TRBJ1-1; D not resolved. V lost 1 base and J 3 bases, leaving 16 bases between the germline ends. The germline CDR1 and CDR2 sequences are SGHKS and YYEKEE (reference sequence). The CDR3 sequence is 16 residues long. CDR3 region: CASSLSLSGSYTEAFF. CDR3 nucleotide sequence: TGTGCCAGCAGCTTGTCTCTCAGCGGCTCGTACACTGAAGCTTTCTTT.

The genes are TRBV5-1 and TRBJ2-7; D is unclear. CDR3 size: 12 residues. Trimming took 4 bases from V and 0 from J, leaving 5 bases between them. Germline-derived CDR1 and CDR2 are SGHRS and YFSETQ. This CDR3 is CASSAYSYEQYF. The CDR3 region has the DNA TGCGCCAGCAGCGCCTACTCCTACGAGCAGTACTTC.

The rearrangement uses TRBV6-1 and TRBJ1-2; unclear D gene. This CDR3 spans 13 amino acids. Germline V gene sequence: CDR1 MNHNS, CDR2 SASEGT. Trimming removed 3 bases at V and 2 bases at J, with 7 bases between. As DNA, the CDR3 is TGTGCCAGCAGTGAGAGGGAAAACTATGGCTACACCTTC. Its translation is CASSERENYGYTF.

The gene calls are TRBV18 and TRBJ1-5; 10 bases are shared with TRBD1. Trimming removed 3 bases from V and 7 bases from J; junction bases left unmatched: 9. Germline values: CDR1 KGHSH, CDR2 LQKENI. This CDR3 is 16 amino acids long. In DNA form, the CDR3 reads TGTGCCAGCTCACCCATTGGGGGACAGGGGACCCAGCCCCAGCATTTT. This codes for CASSPIGGQGTQPQHF.

CDR3 amino acids: CASSPPGVYVEQFF. The CDR3 region has the DNA TGTGCCAGCAGCCCTCCAGGGGTTTACGTTGAGCAGTTCTTC. The chain links TRBV16 to TRBJ2-1; perhaps TRBD1 as D (6 bases). Germline V gives CDR1 KGHSY, CDR2 FQNENV. This CDR3 comprises 14 residues. Trimming removed 4 bases at V and 9 bases at J, with 16 bases between.

This clone was detected only a few times. V usage is TRBV7-9 and J usage is TRBJ1-1; 7 nucleotides agree with TRBD1. The V gene end was trimmed by 1 base and the J gene end by 10 bases; junction bases not matched to a gene: 3. CDR1 is SEHNR, CDR2 FQNEAQ, per germline (reference sequence). The length of the CDR3 is 12 residues. The CDR3, as DNA: TGTGCCAGCAGCTTAGAGGCAGGGGGAGCTTTCTTT. Amino acids: CASSLEAGGAFF.

V usage is TRBV10-2 and J usage is TRBJ2-5; 7 bases map to TRBD2. The J call is in doubt because the DNA end fits TRBJ2-7 better. This CDR3 has 12 residues. The germline V gene encodes CDR1 WSHSY and CDR2 SAAADI. In nucleotides, the CDR3 is TGCGCCAGCAAGCGGGACTCCTACGAGCAGTACTTC. The encoded protein is CASKRDSYEQYF.

The chain has TRBV28 and TRBJ2-1, with D perhaps TRBD2 (6 bases). CDR1 MDHEN and CDR2 SYDVKM come from the germline V gene. The length of the CDR3 is 15 residues. Between the trimmed V and J ends, which lost 7 bases and 3 bases, there was a span of 16 bases. The CDR3 is CASTLTSSNYNEQFF. The CDR3, as DNA: TGTGCCAGCACCCTGACTAGTTCTAACTACAATGAGCAGTTCTTC.